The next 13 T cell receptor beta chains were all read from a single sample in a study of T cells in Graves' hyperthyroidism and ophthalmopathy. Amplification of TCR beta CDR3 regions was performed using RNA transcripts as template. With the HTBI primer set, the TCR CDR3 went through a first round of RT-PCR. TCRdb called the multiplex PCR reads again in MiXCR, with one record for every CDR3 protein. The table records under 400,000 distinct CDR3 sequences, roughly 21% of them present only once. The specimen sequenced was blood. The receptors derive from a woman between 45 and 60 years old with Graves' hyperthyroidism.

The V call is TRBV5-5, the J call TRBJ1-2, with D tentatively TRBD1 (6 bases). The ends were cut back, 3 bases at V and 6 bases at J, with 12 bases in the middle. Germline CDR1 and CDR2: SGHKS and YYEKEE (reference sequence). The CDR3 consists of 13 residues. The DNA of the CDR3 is TGTGCCAGCAGCTACCCAGGGGCGGATGGCTACACCTTC. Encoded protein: CASSYPGADGYTF.

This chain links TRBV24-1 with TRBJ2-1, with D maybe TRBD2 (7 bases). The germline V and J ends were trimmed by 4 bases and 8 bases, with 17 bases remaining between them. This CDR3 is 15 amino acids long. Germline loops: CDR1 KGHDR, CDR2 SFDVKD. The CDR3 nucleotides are TGTGCCACCAGTGAAAACGGCGGGGGCCGGGATGAGCAGTTCTTC. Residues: CATSENGGGRDEQFF.

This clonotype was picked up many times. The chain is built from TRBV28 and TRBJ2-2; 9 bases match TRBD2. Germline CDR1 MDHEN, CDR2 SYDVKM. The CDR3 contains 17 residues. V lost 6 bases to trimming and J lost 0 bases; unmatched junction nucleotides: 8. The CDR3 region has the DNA TGTGCCAGCAGCTTAAGCCTAGCGGGGTCGAACACCGGGGAGCTGTTTTTT. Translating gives CASSLSLAGSNTGELFF.

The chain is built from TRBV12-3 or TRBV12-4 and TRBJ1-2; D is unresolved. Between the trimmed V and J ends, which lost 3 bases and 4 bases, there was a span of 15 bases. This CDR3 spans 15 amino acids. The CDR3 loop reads CASSFHSPAAYGYTF. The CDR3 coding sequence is TGTGCCAGCAGTTTTCATTCTCCGGCAGCCTATGGCTACACCTTC.

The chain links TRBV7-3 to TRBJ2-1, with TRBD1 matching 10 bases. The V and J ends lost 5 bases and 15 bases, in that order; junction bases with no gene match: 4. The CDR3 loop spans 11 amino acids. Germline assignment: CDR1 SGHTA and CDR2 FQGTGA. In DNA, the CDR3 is TGTGCCAGCAGCGGGGGGACAGGGGTGTTCTTC. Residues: CASSGGTGVFF.

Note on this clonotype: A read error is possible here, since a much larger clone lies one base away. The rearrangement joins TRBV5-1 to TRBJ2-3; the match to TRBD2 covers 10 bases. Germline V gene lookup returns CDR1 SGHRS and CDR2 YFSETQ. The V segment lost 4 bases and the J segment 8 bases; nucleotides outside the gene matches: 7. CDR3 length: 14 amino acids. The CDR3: CASSPLAGIATQYF. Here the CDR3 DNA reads TGCGCCAGCAGCCCACTAGCGGGGATCGCTACGCAGTATTTT.

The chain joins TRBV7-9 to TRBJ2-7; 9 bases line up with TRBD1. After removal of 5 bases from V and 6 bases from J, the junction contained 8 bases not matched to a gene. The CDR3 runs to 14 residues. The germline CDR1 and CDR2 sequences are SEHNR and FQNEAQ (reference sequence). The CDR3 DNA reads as TGTGCCAGCAGCCAAACGACAGGGGGACTCGAGCAGTACTTC. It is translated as CASSQTTGGLEQYF.

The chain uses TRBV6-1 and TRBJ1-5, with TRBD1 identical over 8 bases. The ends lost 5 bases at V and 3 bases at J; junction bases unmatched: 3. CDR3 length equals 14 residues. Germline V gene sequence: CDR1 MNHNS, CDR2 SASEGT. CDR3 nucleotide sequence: TGTGCCAGCAGTAGACAGGGGACCAATCAGCCCCAGCATTTT. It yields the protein CASSRQGTNQPQHF.

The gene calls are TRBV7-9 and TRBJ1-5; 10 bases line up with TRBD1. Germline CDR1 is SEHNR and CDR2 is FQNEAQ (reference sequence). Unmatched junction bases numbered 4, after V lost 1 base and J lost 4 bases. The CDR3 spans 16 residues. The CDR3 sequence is CASSLVGQGVNQPQHF. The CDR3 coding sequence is TGTGCCAGCAGCTTAGTCGGACAGGGGGTTAATCAGCCCCAGCATTTT.

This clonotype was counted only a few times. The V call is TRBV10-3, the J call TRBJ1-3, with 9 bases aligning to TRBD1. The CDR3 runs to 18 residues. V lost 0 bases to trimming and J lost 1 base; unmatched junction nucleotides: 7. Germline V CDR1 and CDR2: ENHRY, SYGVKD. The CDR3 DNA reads TGTGCCATCAGTGAGTCGCCACAGGGGGCCGGTTCTGGAAACACCATATATTTT. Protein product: CAISESPQGAGSGNTIYF.

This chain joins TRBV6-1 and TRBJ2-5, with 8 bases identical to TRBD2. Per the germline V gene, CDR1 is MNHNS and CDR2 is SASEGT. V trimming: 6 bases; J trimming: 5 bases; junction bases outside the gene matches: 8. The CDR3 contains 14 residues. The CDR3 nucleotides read TGTGCCAGCAGAGACGGGGGGGCGATGGAGACCCAGTACTTC. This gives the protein CASRDGGAMETQYF.

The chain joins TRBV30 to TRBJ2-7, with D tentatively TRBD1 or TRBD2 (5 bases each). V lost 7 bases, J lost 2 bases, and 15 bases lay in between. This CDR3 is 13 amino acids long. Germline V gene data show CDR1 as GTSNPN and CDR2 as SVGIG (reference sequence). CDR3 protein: CASSRGSAYEQYF. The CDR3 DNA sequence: TGTGCCTCGAGCCGGGGCAGCGCCTACGAGCAGTACTTC.

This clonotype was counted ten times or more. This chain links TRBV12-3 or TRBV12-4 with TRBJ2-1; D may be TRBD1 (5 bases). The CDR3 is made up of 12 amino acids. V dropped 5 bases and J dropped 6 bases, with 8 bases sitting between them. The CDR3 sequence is CASSTTVNEQFF. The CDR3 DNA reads TGTGCCAGCAGTACGACAGTCAATGAGCAGTTCTTC.